This section outlines one T cell receptor beta chain sequence together with its context. Antigen unknown. Deletions cut 0 bases from V and 4 bases from J, with 17 bases between. Germline CDR1 and CDR2: KGHSH and LQKENI. The CDR3 has 17 amino acids. The repertoire was sequenced with immunoSEQ multiplex PCR; TCRdb's copy has only in-frame clones and lacks some. The table shows under 400,000 clones, with over 90% occurring only once. These data are taken from a study of brain T cells in children with intractable seizures. Study results and caveats: Pre-surgery blood may have been undersampled, hiding some clones. Patients' HCMV serostatus was unknown; virus specificity rests on CDR3 similarity alone.

Time point here: blood from clinic visit 5 months post-surgery; TSC patient then seizure free. Before surgery, patients took at least one anti-epileptic drug. The TCR originated in a boy less than two years old with tuberous sclerosis and intractable seizures. Source: peripheral blood, taken roughly 5 months after surgery. This rearrangement joins TRBV18 to TRBJ2-3; TRBD2 is a possible D gene (6 bases). The DNA of the CDR3 is TGTGCCAGCTCACCACCTACCCGGCCCGGGGGTCCAGATACGCAGTATTTT. Translating it yields CASSPPTRPGGPDTQYF.